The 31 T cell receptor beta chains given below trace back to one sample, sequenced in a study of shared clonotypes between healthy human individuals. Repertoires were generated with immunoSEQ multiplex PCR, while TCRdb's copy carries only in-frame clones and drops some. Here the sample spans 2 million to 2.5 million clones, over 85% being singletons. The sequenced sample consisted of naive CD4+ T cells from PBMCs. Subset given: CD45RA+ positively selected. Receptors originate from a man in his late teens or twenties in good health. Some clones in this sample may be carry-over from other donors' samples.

CDR3 protein: CASSETDQPQHF. The CDR3, as DNA: TGTGCCAGTAGTGAGACGGATCAGCCCCAGCATTTT. The chain links TRBV19 to TRBJ1-5, with no clear D. CDR1 LNHDA and CDR2 SQIVND come from the germline V gene (reference sequence). This CDR3 is 12 amino acids long. V was cut by 5 bases and J by 5 bases, with 7 bases left in between. Full variable domain (remainder filled in from reference TRBV19 and TRBJ1-5): DGGITQSPKYLFRKEGQNVTLSCEQNLNHDAMYWYRQDPGQGLRLIYYSQIVNDFQKGDIAEGYSVSREKKESFPLTVTSAQKNPTAFYLCASSETDQPQHFGDGTRLSIL.

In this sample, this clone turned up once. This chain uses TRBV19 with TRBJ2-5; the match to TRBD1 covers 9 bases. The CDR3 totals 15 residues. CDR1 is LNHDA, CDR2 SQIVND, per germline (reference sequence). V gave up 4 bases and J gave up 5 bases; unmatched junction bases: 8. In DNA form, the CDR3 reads TGTGCCAGTAGTACCAAGCCTGGGACAGGGGAGACCCAGTACTTC. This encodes CASSTKPGTGETQYF.

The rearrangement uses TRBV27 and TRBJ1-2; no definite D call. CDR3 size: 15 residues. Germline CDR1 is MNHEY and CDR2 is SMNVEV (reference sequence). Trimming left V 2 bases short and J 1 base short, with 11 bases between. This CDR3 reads CASSLGSGNNYGYTF. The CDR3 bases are TGTGCCAGCAGTTTAGGGTCTGGGAATAACTATGGCTACACCTTC.

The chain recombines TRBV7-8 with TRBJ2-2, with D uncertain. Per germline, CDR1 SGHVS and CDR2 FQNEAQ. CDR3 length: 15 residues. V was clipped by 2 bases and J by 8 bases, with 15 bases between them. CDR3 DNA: TGTGCCAGCAGCTTACTGTCCGCTCCCAGGGGGGAGCTGTTTTTT. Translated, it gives CASSLLSAPRGELFF.

The CDR3 loop reads CASSWDPSDTQYF. CDR3 nucleotide sequence: TGCGCCAGCAGCTGGGACCCCTCAGATACGCAGTATTTT. The chain carries TRBV5-1 and TRBJ2-3; D tentatively fits TRBD1 or TRBD2 (5 bases each). There are 13 residues in the CDR3. CDR1 and CDR2 from the germline V gene are SGHRS and YFSETQ. With 3 bases removed from V and 4 bases from J, the gap between germline ends came to 9 bases.

The CDR3 loop reads CASTQTLDGQFEQYF. In nucleotides, the CDR3 is TGTGCCAGCACCCAGACCCTGGACGGCCAATTTGAGCAGTACTTC. The chain combines TRBV6-6 with TRBJ2-7; unclear D gene. The CDR3 sequence is 15 residues long. The V gene's germline CDR1 is MNHNY and CDR2 SVGAGI (reference sequence). V lost 7 bases to trimming and J lost 7 bases, with 23 bases between them.

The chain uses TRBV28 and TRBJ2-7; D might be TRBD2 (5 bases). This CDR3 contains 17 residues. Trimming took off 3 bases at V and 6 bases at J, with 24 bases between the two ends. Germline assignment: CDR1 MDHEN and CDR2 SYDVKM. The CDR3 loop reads CASSFRLSVENGGEQYF. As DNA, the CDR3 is TGTGCCAGCAGTTTTCGTCTCTCGGTTGAAAATGGAGGCGAGCAGTACTTC.

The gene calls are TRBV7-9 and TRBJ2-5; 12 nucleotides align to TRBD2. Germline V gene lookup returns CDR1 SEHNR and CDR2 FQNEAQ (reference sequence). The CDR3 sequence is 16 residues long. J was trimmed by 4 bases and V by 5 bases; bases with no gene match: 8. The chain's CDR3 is CASSPRPSGRAETQYF. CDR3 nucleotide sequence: TGTGCCAGCAGCCCAAGACCTAGCGGGAGGGCAGAGACCCAGTACTTC.

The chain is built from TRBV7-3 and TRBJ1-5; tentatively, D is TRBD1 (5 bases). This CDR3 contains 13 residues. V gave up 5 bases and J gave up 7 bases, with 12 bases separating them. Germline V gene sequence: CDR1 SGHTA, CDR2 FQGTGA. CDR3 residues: CASSRVGGQPQHF. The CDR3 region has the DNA TGTGCCAGCAGCCGCGTGGGGGGACAGCCCCAGCATTTT.

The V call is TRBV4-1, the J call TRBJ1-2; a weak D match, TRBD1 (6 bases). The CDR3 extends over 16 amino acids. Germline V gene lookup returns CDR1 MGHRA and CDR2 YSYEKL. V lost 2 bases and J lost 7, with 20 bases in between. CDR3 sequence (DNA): TGCGCCAGCAGCCAACCCGGGGGGGCCCGGGGTAGTGGCTACACCTTC. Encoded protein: CASSQPGGARGSGYTF.

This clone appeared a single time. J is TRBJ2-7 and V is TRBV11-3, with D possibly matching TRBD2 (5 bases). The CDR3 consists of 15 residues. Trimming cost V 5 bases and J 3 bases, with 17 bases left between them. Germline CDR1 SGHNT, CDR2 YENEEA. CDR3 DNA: TGTGCCAGCAGCAAAAGCGGAGCTGAACACTACGAGCAGTACTTC. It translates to CASSKSGAEHYEQYF.

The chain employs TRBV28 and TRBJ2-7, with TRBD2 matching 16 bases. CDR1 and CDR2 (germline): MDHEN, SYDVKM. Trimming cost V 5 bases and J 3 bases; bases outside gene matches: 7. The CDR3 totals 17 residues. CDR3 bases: TGTGCCAGCAGTCCGGGACTAGCGGGAGGGCAGTTCTACGAGCAGTACTTC. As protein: CASSPGLAGGQFYEQYF.

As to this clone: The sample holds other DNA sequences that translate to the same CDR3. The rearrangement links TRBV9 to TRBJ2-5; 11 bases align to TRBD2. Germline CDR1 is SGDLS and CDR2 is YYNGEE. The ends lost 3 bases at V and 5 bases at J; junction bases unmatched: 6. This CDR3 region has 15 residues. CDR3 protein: CASSGTGTSGETQYF. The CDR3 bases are TGTGCCAGCAGCGGTACCGGGACTAGCGGCGAGACCCAGTACTTC.

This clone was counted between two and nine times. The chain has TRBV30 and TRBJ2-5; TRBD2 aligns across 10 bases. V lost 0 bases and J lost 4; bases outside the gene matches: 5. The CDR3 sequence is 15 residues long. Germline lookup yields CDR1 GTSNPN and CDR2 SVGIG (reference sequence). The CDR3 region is CAWSVSSGSGETQYF. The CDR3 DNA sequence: TGTGCCTGGAGTGTATCTAGCGGGAGTGGAGAGACCCAGTACTTC.

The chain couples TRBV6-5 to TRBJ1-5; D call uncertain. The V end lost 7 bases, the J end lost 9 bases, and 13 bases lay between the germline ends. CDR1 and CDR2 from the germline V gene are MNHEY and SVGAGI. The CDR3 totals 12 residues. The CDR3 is CASNNLGRPQHF. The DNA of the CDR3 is TGTGCCAGCAACAACCTAGGACGGCCCCAGCATTTT.

CDR3 residues: CASSHVGGTGEQFF. CDR3 coding DNA: TGCGCCAGCAGCCATGTGGGGGGGACAGGGGAGCAGTTCTTC. The V gene is TRBV4-1, the J gene TRBJ2-1, with 9 bases fitting TRBD1. V shed 3 bases, J shed 10 bases, and the junction held 7 bases outside the gene matches. The CDR3 is 14 amino acids. Germline V gene data show CDR1 as MGHRA and CDR2 as YSYEKL.

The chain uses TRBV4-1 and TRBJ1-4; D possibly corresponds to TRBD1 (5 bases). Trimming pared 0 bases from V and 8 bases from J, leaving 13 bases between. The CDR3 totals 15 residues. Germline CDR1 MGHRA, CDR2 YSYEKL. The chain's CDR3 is CASSQDQGLDEKLFF. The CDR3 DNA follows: TGCGCCAGCAGCCAAGACCAGGGACTCGACGAAAAACTGTTTTTT.

Here the CDR3 reads CAWRTGGKTDTQYF. In nucleotides, the CDR3 is TGTGCCTGGAGAACAGGGGGCAAAACAGATACGCAGTATTTT. This sequence joins TRBV30 and TRBJ2-3; 9 bases align to TRBD1. This CDR3 region has 14 residues. The ends lost 3 bases at V and 3 bases at J; junction bases unmatched: 4. The germline V gene encodes CDR1 GTSNPN and CDR2 SVGIG (reference sequence).

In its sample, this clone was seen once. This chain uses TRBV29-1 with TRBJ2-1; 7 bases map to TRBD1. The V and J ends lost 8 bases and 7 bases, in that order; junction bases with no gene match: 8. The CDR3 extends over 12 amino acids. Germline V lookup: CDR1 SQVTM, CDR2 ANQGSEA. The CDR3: CSFDRARNEQFF. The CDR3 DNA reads TGCAGCTTCGACAGGGCTAGGAATGAGCAGTTCTTC.

DNA of the CDR3: TGTGCCGGCTCGACCGGTGGCTCCTACGAGCAGTACTTC. Amino acid sequence: CAGSTGGSYEQYF. The chain combines TRBV28 with TRBJ2-7, with D unclear. The CDR3 sequence is 13 residues long. Germline V gives CDR1 MDHEN, CDR2 SYDVKM. The V end lost 11 bases, the J end lost 0 bases, and 14 bases lay between the germline ends. The full variable domain, rest sourced from reference TRBV28 and TRBJ2-7, is DVKVTQSSRYLVKRTGEKVFLECVQDMDHENMFWYRQDPGLGLRLIYFSYDVKMKEKGDIPEGYSVSREKKERFSLILESASTNQTSMYLCAGSTGGSYEQYFGPGTRLTVT.

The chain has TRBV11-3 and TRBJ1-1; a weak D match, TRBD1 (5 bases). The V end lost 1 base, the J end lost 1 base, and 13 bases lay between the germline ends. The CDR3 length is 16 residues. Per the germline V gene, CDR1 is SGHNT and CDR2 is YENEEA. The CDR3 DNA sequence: TGTGCCAGCAGCTTAGGGGCAGGGCGGGAGAACACTGAAGCTTTCTTT. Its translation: CASSLGAGRENTEAFF.

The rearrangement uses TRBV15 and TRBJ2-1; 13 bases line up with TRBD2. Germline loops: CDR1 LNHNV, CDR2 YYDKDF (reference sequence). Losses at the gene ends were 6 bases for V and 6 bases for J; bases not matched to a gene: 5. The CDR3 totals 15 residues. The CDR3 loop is CATRTTSGRANEQFF. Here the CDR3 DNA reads TGTGCCACCAGGACAACTAGCGGGAGGGCCAATGAGCAGTTCTTC. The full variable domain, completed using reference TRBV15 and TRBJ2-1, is DAMVIQNPRYQVTQFGKPVTLSCSQTLNHNVMYWYQQKSSQAPKLLFHYYDKDFNNEADTPDNFQSRRPNTSFCFLDIRSPGLGDTAMYLCATRTTSGRANEQFFGPGTRLTVL.

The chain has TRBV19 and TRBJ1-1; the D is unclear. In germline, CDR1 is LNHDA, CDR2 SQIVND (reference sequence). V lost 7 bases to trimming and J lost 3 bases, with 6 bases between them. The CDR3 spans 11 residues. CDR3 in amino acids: CASIRYTEAFF. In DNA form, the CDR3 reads TGTGCCAGTATACGATACACTGAAGCTTTCTTT.

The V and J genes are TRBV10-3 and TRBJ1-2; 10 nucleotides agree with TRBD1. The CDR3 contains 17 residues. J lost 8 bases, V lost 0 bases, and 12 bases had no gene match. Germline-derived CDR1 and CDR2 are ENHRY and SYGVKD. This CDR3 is CAISESSGIGDRGGYTF. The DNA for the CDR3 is TGTGCCATCAGTGAGTCGTCGGGGATAGGGGACAGGGGAGGCTACACCTTC.

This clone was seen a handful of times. CDR3 loop: CASSPLQGINSPLHF. The CDR3 DNA reads as TGTGCCAGCTCACCACTACAGGGGATTAATTCACCCCTCCACTTT. J is TRBJ1-6 and V is TRBV18, with 7 bases fitting TRBD1. J gave up 6 bases and V 1 base, and 3 bases lay outside the gene matches. Per the germline V gene, CDR1 is KGHSH and CDR2 is LQKENI. The CDR3 covers 15 residues. The full variable domain, its missing parts supplied by reference TRBV18 and TRBJ1-6, is NAGVMQNPRHLVRRRGQEARLRCSPMKGHSHVYWYRQLPEEGLKFMVYLQKENIIDESGMPKERFSAEFPKEGPSILRIQQVVRGDSAAYFCASSPLQGINSPLHFGNGTRLTVT.

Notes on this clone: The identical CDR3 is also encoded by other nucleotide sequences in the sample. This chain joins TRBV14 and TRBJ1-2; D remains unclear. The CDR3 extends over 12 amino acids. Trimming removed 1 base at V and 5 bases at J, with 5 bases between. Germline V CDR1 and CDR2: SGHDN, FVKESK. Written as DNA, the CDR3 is TGTGCCAGCAGCCAAGGCCCTTATGGCTACACCTTC. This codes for CASSQGPYGYTF.

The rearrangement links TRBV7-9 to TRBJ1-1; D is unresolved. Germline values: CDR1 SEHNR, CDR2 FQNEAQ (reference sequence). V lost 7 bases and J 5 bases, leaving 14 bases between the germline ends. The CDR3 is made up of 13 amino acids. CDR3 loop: CASISRVSTEAFF. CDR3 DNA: TGTGCCAGCATAAGTCGAGTTTCGACTGAAGCTTTCTTT.

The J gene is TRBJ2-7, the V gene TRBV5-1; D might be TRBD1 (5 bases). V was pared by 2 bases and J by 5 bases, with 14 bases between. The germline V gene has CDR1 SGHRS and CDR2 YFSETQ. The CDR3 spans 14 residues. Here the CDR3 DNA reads TGCGCCAGCAGCTTTCAGGGTTCACAAGACGAGCAGTACTTC. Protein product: CASSFQGSQDEQYF.

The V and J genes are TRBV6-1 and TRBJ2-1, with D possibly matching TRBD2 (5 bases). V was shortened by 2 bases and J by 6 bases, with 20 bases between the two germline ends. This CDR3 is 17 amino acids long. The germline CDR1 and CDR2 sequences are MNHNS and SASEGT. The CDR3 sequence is CASSEFLSPGIGNEQFF. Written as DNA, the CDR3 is TGTGCCAGCAGTGAATTTTTGTCTCCGGGGATCGGCAATGAGCAGTTCTTC.

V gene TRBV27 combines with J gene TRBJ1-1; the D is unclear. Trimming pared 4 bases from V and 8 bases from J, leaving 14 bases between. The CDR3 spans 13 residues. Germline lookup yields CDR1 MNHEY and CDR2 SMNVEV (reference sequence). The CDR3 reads CASSSDREKEAFF. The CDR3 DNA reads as TGTGCCAGCAGTTCTGACCGGGAGAAAGAAGCTTTCTTT.

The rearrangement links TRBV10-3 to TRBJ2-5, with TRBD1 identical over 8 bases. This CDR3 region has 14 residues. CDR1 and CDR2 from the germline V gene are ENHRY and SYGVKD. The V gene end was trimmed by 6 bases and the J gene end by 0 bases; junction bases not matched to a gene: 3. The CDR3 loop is CAIRLDRDQETQYF. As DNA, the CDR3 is TGTGCCATCAGACTGGACAGGGACCAAGAGACCCAGTACTTC.